The rows below give T cell receptor beta chains drawn from one sample of a study of blood T cell repertoires in COVID-19. Profiling relied on immunoSEQ multiplex PCR, and the TCRdb table lists in-frame clones only, not all of them. The table lists over 300,000 clones, about nine tenths of them singletons, with 8.5% to 12% in the top ten. Sample: PBMCs or T cells enriched from blood (not recorded which). Source of these receptors: a young woman who had recovered from COVID-19. Each CDR3 is given without its conserved first and last residue. Size is omitted from some rows. Given values are once, few, many or a class for expanded clones.

ASSESGGYTVNGYT TRBV6-1 once
SVEDPLPGQGDYGYT TRBV29-1 .
ASSSKSTGEALH TRBV5-4 .
ASREQGEGPQH TRBV12-3/TRBV12-4 .
ARSSPLAGGCQY TRBV5-3 .
ASSMAGGNYNEQF TRBV7-3 .
ATSSITSGSNEQY TRBV24-1 .
ASRGEGLAEFNEQF TRBV28 .
ASSLRGGRYTDTQY TRBV7-9 .
AISEEKSHGYT TRBV10-3 .
ATTFAGKMNTEAF TRBV6-4 .
ASRGGASGNTIY TRBV27 .
ASGLTRGVGQNGTSGRVNEQF TRBV12-5 .
ASSQGVGTGKLAAYNEQF TRBV4-1 .
ASSYSSRANYGYT TRBV6-5 .
ASSPTPGGTEAF TRBV28 .
ASSDPGRSDEQY TRBV9 .
ASSYGQVYNSLLH TRBV11-2 .
ASSPGRDRVLPNTEAF TRBV27 .
ASRGTSGSSYEQY TRBV28 .
ASSKKLADPNYGYT TRBV21-1 .
ASSILNQGDEQF TRBV5-1 .
ASSPMGGSQPQH TRBV5-8 .
AWSPGTFAPLH TRBV30 once
ASSLLGTGVSPLH TRBV27 .
ASSEDLYEQY TRBV2 .
ASRGQSNTEAF TRBV10-2 .
ARSPCRVLWETQY TRBV5-3 .
ASRRTGGDGYT TRBV7-9 .
ASSVAGFENTEAF TRBV9 once
ASSELWESGNTIY TRBV2 .
ASSDPRDSTEAF TRBV10-1 .